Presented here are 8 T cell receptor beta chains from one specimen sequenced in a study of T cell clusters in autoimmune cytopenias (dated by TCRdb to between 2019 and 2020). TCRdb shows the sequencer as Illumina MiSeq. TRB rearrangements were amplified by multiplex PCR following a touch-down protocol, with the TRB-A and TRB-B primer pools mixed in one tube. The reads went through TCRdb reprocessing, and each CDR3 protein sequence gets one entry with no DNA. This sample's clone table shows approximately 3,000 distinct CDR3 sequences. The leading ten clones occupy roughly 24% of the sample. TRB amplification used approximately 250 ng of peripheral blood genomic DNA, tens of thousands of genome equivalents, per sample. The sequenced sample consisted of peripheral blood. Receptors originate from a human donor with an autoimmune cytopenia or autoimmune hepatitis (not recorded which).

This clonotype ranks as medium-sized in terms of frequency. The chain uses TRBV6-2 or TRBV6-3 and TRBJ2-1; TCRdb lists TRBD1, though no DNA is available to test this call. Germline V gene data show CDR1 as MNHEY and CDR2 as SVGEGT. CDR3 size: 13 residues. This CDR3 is CASSLAGPNEQFF.

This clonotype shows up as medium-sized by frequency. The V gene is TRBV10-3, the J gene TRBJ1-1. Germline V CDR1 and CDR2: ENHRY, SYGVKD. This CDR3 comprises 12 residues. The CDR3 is CAISDTADGAFF.

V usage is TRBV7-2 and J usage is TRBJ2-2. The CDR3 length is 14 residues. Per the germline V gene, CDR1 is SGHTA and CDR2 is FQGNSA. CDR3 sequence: CASSLLLNTGELFF.

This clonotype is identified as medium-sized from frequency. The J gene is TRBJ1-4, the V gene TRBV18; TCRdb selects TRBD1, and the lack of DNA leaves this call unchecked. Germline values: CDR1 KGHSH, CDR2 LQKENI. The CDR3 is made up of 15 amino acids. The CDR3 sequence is CASSPAGGANEKLFF.

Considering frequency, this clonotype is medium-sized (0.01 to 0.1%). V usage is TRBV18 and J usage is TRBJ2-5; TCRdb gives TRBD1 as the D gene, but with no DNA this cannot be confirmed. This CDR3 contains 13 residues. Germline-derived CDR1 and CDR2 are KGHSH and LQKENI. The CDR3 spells CASSTGEVWTQYF.

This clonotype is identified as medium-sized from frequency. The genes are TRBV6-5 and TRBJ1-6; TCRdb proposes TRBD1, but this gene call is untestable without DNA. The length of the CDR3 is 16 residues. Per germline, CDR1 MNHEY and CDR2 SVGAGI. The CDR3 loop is CASSYAGGQGNSPLHF.

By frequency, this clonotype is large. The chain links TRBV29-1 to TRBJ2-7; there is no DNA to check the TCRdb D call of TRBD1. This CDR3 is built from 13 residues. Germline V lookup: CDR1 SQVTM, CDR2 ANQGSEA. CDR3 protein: CSVPGTGRFEQYF.

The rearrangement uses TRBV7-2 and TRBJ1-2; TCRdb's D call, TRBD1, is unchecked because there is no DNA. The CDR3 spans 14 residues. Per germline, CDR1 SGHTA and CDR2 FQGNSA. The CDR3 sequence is CASSQILDSYGYTF. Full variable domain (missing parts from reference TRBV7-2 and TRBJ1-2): GAGVSQSPSNKVTEKGKDVELRCDPISGHTALYWYRQSLGQGLEFLIYFQGNSAPDKSGLPSDRFSAERTGGSVSTLTIQRTQQEDSAVYLCASSQILDSYGYTFGSGTRLTVV.